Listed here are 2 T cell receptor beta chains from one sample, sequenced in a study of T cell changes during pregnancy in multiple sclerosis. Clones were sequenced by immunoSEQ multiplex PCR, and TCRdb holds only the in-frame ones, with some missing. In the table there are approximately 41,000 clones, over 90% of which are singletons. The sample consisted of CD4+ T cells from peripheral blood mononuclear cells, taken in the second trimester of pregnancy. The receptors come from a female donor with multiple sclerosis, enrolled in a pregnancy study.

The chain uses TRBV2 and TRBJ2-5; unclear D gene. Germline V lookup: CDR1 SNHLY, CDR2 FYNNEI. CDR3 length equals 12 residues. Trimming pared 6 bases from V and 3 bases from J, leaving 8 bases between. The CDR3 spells CASSFVKETQYF. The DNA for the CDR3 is TGTGCCAGCAGCTTCGTTAAAGAGACCCAGTACTTC.

DNA of the CDR3: TGTGCCAGCAGCTCCTTTTCGACCCTTCCTAGCGAGCAGTACTTC. This gives the protein CASSSFSTLPSEQYF. V gene TRBV5-4 combines with J gene TRBJ2-7; D is uncertain. The CDR3 spans 15 residues. Per the germline V gene, CDR1 is SGHNT and CDR2 is YYREEE (reference sequence). Trimming pared 3 bases from V and 6 bases from J, leaving 19 bases between.